The next 24 T cell receptor beta chains were all read from a single sample in a study of molecular identifiers for immune sequencing clone quantification. Each CDR3 protein is one row after TCRdb ran MiXCR on the PCR reads. The sample holds some 580,000 distinct CDR3 sequences, approximately 24% seen once. Sequences were obtained from naive CD8+ T cells from blood, with Jurkat cell RNA spiked in. The subset: FACS-sorted CD8+CD4-CCR7+CD45RA+ naive T cells. Receptors were obtained from a human donor in good health. Some libraries in this study had Jurkat cell RNA spiked in.

This clonotype appeared a few times. This chain connects TRBV19 to TRBJ1-1; the D gene is possibly TRBD1 (6 bases). The CDR3 is 15 residues long. Per germline, CDR1 LNHDA and CDR2 SQIVND (reference sequence). V shed 7 bases and J shed 0 bases, with 15 bases lying between them. DNA of the CDR3: TGTGCCAGTAAGACGGGGGCAGGCCTGAACACTGAAGCTTTCTTT. This translates into CASKTGAGLNTEAFF.

The chain combines TRBV5-4 with TRBJ2-7, with 7 bases matching TRBD2. CDR3 length: 15 residues. Germline-derived CDR1 and CDR2 are SGHNT and YYREEE (reference sequence). V shed 2 bases, J shed 4 bases, and the junction held 9 bases outside the gene matches. The CDR3 region has the DNA TGTGCCAGCAGCTTTGGTCCTAGCGGAACTTACGAGCAGTACTTC. Translated: CASSFGPSGTYEQYF. Full variable domain (rest looked up from reference TRBV5-4 and TRBJ2-7): ETGVTQSPTHLIKTRGQQVTLRCSSQSGHNTVSWYQQALGQGPQFIFQYYREEENGRGNFPPRFSGLQFPNYSSELNVNALELDDSALYLCASSFGPSGTYEQYFGPGTRLTVT.

This clonotype was counted at least ten times. In DNA, the CDR3 is TGTGCCAGCAGTGACGGACAGGGAGGGCAGCCCCAGCATTTT. This gives the protein CASSDGQGGQPQHF. The chain joins TRBV6-1 to TRBJ1-5; 8 positions agree with TRBD1. Germline CDR1 and CDR2: MNHNS and SASEGT. V gave up 3 bases and J gave up 7 bases; unmatched junction bases: 5. This CDR3 comprises 14 residues.

The chain couples TRBV6-1 to TRBJ2-3, with 12 bases that match TRBD2. The germline V gene has CDR1 MNHNS and CDR2 SASEGT. V was clipped by 1 base and J by 9 bases; unmatched bases: 8. The CDR3 loop spans 16 amino acids. The chain's CDR3 is CASSEDLTSGSLTQYF. DNA of the CDR3: TGTGCCAGCAGTGAAGACTTGACTAGCGGGAGTCTGACGCAGTATTTT.

This clonotype was seen many times. V usage is TRBV2 and J usage is TRBJ2-1; no clear D gene. The CDR3 extends over 13 amino acids. V gave up 3 bases and J gave up 7 bases, with 10 bases separating them. Germline V gene sequence: CDR1 SNHLY, CDR2 FYNNEI. CDR3 DNA: TGTGCCAGCAGTGAGTATAAAGTGAATGAGCAGTTCTTC. This sequence encodes CASSEYKVNEQFF.

The chain combines TRBV7-2 with TRBJ1-2; possibly TRBD1 for D (5 bases). Trimming stripped 1 base from V and 6 bases from J, with 15 bases between. Germline lookup yields CDR1 SGHTA and CDR2 FQGNSA. CDR3 length: 15 residues. The CDR3 DNA sequence: TGTGCCAGCAGCTTAGTTCCGGGGCCTCTGAATGGCTACACCTTC. This codes for CASSLVPGPLNGYTF.

This clonotype was seen many times. The chain couples TRBV20-1 to TRBJ2-3; TRBD2 matches 10 bases. Germline V gene lookup returns CDR1 DFQATT and CDR2 SNEGSKA (reference sequence). This CDR3 contains 14 residues. V shed 3 bases and J 6 bases; nucleotides not matched to a gene: 6. The CDR3 is CSASSGGASDTQYF. The CDR3 nucleotides read TGCAGTGCTAGCAGCGGGGGGGCCTCGGATACGCAGTATTTT.

Remarks on this clonotype: A much more abundant neighbour one base away suggests this may be a read error. The rearrangement uses TRBV15 and TRBJ2-7; D may be TRBD1 (6 bases). The germline gives CDR1 LNHNV, CDR2 YYDKDF (reference sequence). CDR3 size: 15 residues. The CDR3 DNA reads TGTGCCACCAGTTTAAACCGGGACACCACCTACGCGCAGTACTTC. Translated, it gives CATSLNRDTTYAQYF.

With regard to this clonotype: An end of the junction does not agree with germline; a read error may underlie this. The gene calls are TRBV20-1 and TRBJ2-2; D could derive from TRBD1 or TRBD2 (5 bases each). In germline, CDR1 is DFQATT, CDR2 SNEGSKA (reference sequence). This CDR3 is built from 13 residues. The CDR3 is CSTRDWGTGELFF. The CDR3 nucleotides are TGCAGTACTAGAGACTGGGGGACCGGGGAGCTGTTTTTT.

The CDR3 here is CAWSVGDRGGKSSQPQHF. As DNA, the CDR3 is TGTGCCTGGAGTGTGGGGGACAGGGGCGGGAAGTCGAGTCAGCCCCAGCATTTT. The chain has TRBV30 and TRBJ1-5; 10 nucleotides match TRBD1. Germline CDR1 and CDR2: GTSNPN and SVGIG (reference sequence). Germline trimming cut 0 bases from V and 6 bases from J; bases unmatched to any gene: 14. The length of the CDR3 is 18 residues.

This clonotype was seen more than once but under ten times. This chain uses TRBV13 with TRBJ1-1; maybe TRBD1 (6 bases). V was shortened by 4 bases and J by 5 bases, with 14 bases between the two germline ends. Germline V gives CDR1 PRHDT, CDR2 FYEKMQ (reference sequence). This CDR3 comprises 14 residues. CDR3 residues: CASSSGGAYTEAFF. DNA of the CDR3: TGTGCCAGCAGCTCCGGGGGGGCCTATACTGAAGCTTTCTTT.

A few counts support this clonotype. This chain connects TRBV9 to TRBJ1-1; 9 positions agree with TRBD1. The germline V gene has CDR1 SGDLS and CDR2 YYNGEE. The CDR3 spans 16 residues. The J segment lost 0 bases and the V segment lost 0 bases, leaving 3 bases of the junction unmatched. CDR3 DNA sequence: TGTGCCAGCAGCGTAGCGGGACAGGGAATGAACACTGAAGCTTTCTTT. It specifies CASSVAGQGMNTEAFF.

Of note for this clonotype: A clone one base away is much larger, so this may be a read error. The chain uses TRBV7-3 and TRBJ2-5, with TRBD2 as a possible D gene (6 bases). The CDR3 loop spans 14 amino acids. Germline V lookup: CDR1 SGHTA, CDR2 FQGTGA. The CDR3 region is CASSLSREQEIQYF. DNA for the CDR3: TGTGCCAGCAGCTTAAGTCGGGAGCAAGAGATCCAGTACTTC.

V gene TRBV7-2 combines with J gene TRBJ2-2; 8 bases line up with TRBD1. Trimming took 4 bases from V and 5 from J; bases not matched to a gene: 12. The germline CDR1 and CDR2 sequences are SGHTA and FQGNSA. CDR3 length equals 17 residues. The CDR3 nucleotides read TGTGCCAGCAGCTCAGGGGGCGCAGGGTTGGTTACCGGGGAGCTGTTTTTT. This codes for CASSSGGAGLVTGELFF. Full variable domain (outside the CDR3, taken from reference TRBV7-2 and TRBJ2-2): GAGVSQSPSNKVTEKGKDVELRCDPISGHTALYWYRQSLGQGLEFLIYFQGNSAPDKSGLPSDRFSAERTGGSVSTLTIQRTQQEDSAVYLCASSSGGAGLVTGELFFGEGSRLTVL.

This clonotype was observed many times. The chain joins TRBV19 to TRBJ2-7; the D gene could be TRBD1 or TRBD2 (5 bases each). The length of the CDR3 is 15 residues. Trimming removed 1 base from V and 2 bases from J, with 12 bases in between. Germline V gene sequence: CDR1 LNHDA, CDR2 SQIVND (reference sequence). The CDR3 region has the DNA TGTGCCAGTAGTATAGGTGGGGACGGAACCTACGAGCAGTACTTC. Encoded protein: CASSIGGDGTYEQYF.

This clonotype was counted between two and nine times. The V call is TRBV28, the J call TRBJ1-1, with no clear D. This CDR3 region has 13 residues. With 5 bases removed from V and 3 bases from J, the gap between germline ends came to 10 bases. The germline V gene encodes CDR1 MDHEN and CDR2 SYDVKM. This CDR3 reads CASSAMAYTEAFF. The CDR3 DNA follows: TGTGCCAGCAGTGCGATGGCGTACACTGAAGCTTTCTTT.

This clonotype was counted many times. The V and J genes are TRBV9 and TRBJ2-7; D might be TRBD2 (5 bases). Germline assignment: CDR1 SGDLS and CDR2 YYNGEE. V was cut by 3 bases and J by 0 bases, with 7 bases left in between. CDR3 length: 13 amino acids. CDR3 sequence: CASSAGVSYEQYF. The CDR3 region has the DNA TGTGCCAGCAGCGCCGGGGTCTCCTACGAGCAGTACTTC.

The chain carries TRBV30 and TRBJ2-7; D not certain. Per germline, CDR1 GTSNPN and CDR2 SVGIG (reference sequence). The CDR3 runs to 14 residues. Trimming left V 2 bases short and J 2 bases short, with 13 bases between. The DNA for the CDR3 is TGTGCCTGGAGTCCATTGGCGACGACCTACGAGCAGTACTTC. It translates to CAWSPLATTYEQYF.

The chain employs TRBV7-9 and TRBJ2-7; 8 nucleotides match TRBD2. The V and J ends lost 1 base and 2 bases, in that order; junction bases with no gene match: 7. The CDR3 is made up of 16 amino acids. Germline V gene sequence: CDR1 SEHNR, CDR2 FQNEAQ (reference sequence). The CDR3 coding sequence is TGTGCCAGCAGCTTAGAATGGGGACTAGGGGCCTACGAGCAGTACTTC. Amino acid sequence: CASSLEWGLGAYEQYF.

This clonotype has ten or more counts. The gene calls are TRBV4-3 and TRBJ2-7, with TRBD1 matching 7 bases. J lost 0 bases, V lost 4 bases, and 6 bases had no gene match. The CDR3 is 15 residues long. CDR1 LGHNA and CDR2 YSLEER come from the germline V gene. CDR3 amino acids: CASSLHRGSSYEQYF. Written as DNA, the CDR3 is TGCGCCAGCAGCCTCCACAGGGGAAGCTCCTACGAGCAGTACTTC.

The V and J genes are TRBV7-8 and TRBJ2-1, with D possibly TRBD1 on 6 matching bases. The CDR3 has 18 residues. The germline CDR1 and CDR2 sequences are SGHVS and FQNEAQ. V was trimmed by 5 bases and J by 0 bases, leaving 20 bases between them. The CDR3: CASSPRPEGVLSYNEQFF. CDR3 sequence (DNA): TGTGCCAGCAGCCCACGGCCTGAGGGGGTTCTCTCCTACAATGAGCAGTTCTTC.

CDR3 sequence: CASRATGTTEAFF. The CDR3 DNA is TGTGCCAGCAGGGCGACAGGTACCACTGAAGCTTTCTTT. The genes are TRBV28 and TRBJ1-1; maybe TRBD1 (6 bases). Trimming removed 6 bases at V and 4 bases at J, with 12 bases between. The CDR3 consists of 13 residues. Germline V gene sequence: CDR1 MDHEN, CDR2 SYDVKM.

Only a few counts were recorded for this clonotype. The chain uses TRBV4-1 and TRBJ1-2; the match to TRBD1 covers 8 bases. V shed 4 bases and J 4 bases; nucleotides not matched to a gene: 8. The CDR3 is 15 amino acids. The germline CDR1 and CDR2 sequences are MGHRA and YSYEKL. The CDR3 region has the DNA TGCGCCAGCAGCCCCCACGGACAGGGACTCTATGGCTACACCTTC. Translating gives CASSPHGQGLYGYTF.

As concerns this clonotype: One end of the junction does not line up with germline, which may come from a read error. The genes are TRBV4-2 and TRBJ1-5; D remains ambiguous. The germline gives CDR1 LGHNA, CDR2 YNFKEQ. This CDR3 is built from 14 residues. CDR3: CAGSQESSSQPQHF. DNA of the CDR3: TGTGCCGGCAGCCAAGAATCGAGTAGTCAGCCCCAGCATTTT.